This T cell receptor beta chain appears in the sequencing data of a study of cytomegalovirus exposure and HLA in healthy donors (TCRdb year 2017). At the level of the whole study: According to an earlier analysis of several hundred of the donors, about 180 million T cells yielded 95 million to 140 million unique TCR beta sequences and around 280 Gb of sequence data. An early release covering about 600 HLA-typed donors comprised 250 to 350 gigabases of sequencing data and approximately 85 million unique TCR sequences. Of the 300 to 450 genotyped donors, about 84% fell in the genetic ancestry cluster associated with self-reported Caucasian donors. The study aimed to test whether signatures of past pathogen exposure could be identified by cataloging public T cell receptors. The study profiled the T cell repertoires of under 700 subjects by immunosequencing and related them to cytomegalovirus serostatus. Besides the first cohort of around 700 subjects, a separate validation cohort made up of 120 different subjects was used. To predict cytomegalovirus infection status, the study combined high-throughput TCR immunosequencing, statistical association of individual TCRs with disease status, and machine learning. To study patterns of TCR occurrence, a later analysis re-analyzed previously published TCR beta repertoires from under 750 donors and added high-resolution HLA genotyping. In the later analysis, no new phenotypic data were used to find candidate immune exposures; instead, reliance was placed on TCR beta sequences and their occurrence across donors. An earlier analysis of 587 of the donors used high-throughput TCR beta sequencing to judge whether each TCR beta V gene segment behaved as functional or pseudogenic. Donor age, sex, ethnicity and CMV serostatus were collected together with the repertoire data. A later genetic analysis took genome-wide SNP genotypes for about 65% of the roughly 670 donors and used that subset as a discovery cohort. Every repertoire in the discovery cohort had been generated on one and the same sequencing platform. HLA typing included class I and class II loci at four-digit resolution. Typing coverage varied by locus: roughly 629-640 donors for A, B, C, DRB1 and DQB1; under 550 for DQA1; about 570 for DPA1; around 450 for DPB1. A handful of DR-DQ haplotypes were handled as single units for association and clustering because linkage in the cohort was strong. Among 398 genotyped donors of the cohort, an average of around 240,000 unique TCR beta nucleotide sequences were sequenced per donor, around 20% of them non-productive.

On this clone: The specificity of this receptor is unknown. There are no base qualities to consult, and no much larger clone falls within one base.

Library preparation was by the immunoSEQ multiplex PCR assay. A mixture of 60 forward primers for TCR Vbeta segments and 13 reverse primers for TCR Jbeta segments was used in the multiplex PCR. The CDR3 region of rearranged TCR beta genes was amplified from genomic DNA by a multiplex PCR assay. On the Illumina HiSeq System, the amplified TCR beta libraries were sequenced as 87-base-pair reads. Per the authors' processing: A later analysis counted about 80 million unique TCR beta chains across the 640 or so repertoires, and 9 million to 14 million of these chains were shared by at least two donors. To remove PCR and sequencing errors, raw reads were error-corrected and collapsed into unique sequences using a nearest-neighbor algorithm that merged closely related sequences. To assign V, D and J gene segments, CDR3 sequences were aligned to IMGT reference sequences. For a sequence to be retained, a match of at least six nucleotides to both a V gene segment and a J gene segment was required. A rearrangement was called productive if the CDR3 had no stop codons and remained in frame with V and J, and every other rearrangement was called non-productive. CDR3 was defined by IMGT convention, running from the second conserved V-encoded cysteine to the conserved J-encoded phenylalanine. The earlier analysis of about 620 of the donors excluded sequences that lacked an unambiguous match to a single V gene segment. An earlier analysis of over 450 of the donors classified V segments as functional when productive rearrangements were above 56.7% and as segregating when the standard deviation between donors was above 5%. A statistical classification framework was built to diagnose cytomegalovirus status from the catalog of TCR beta chain sequences. In a later analysis, TCR nucleotide sequences were compared against IMGT/GENE-DB human TR gene sequences so that V and J genes could be assigned. In a later analysis, CDR3 sequences and most-parsimonious VDJ recombination scenarios were assigned using the TCRdist pipeline. A later analysis defined each TCR beta chain by its CDR3 amino acid sequence plus V-gene family, and excluded reads lacking a unique V-gene family. A later analysis removed nearly 600 highly shared, low-generation-probability nucleotide sequences to deal with suspected cross-contamination and a sequencing artifact. A later analysis calculated a clonal expansion index for each public chain from normalized within-repertoire ranks of inferred template counts. Generation probabilities in a later analysis came from a VDJ recombination model fitted to out-of-frame rearrangements, and those results were checked against IGoR. Hypergeometric tests were used in a later analysis to score TCR-TCR, TCR-HLA and TCR-CMV co-occurrence, with a repertoire-size bias correction applied to the TCR pairs. In a later analysis, false discovery rates were estimated by permuting HLA or CMV assignments 20 times. A later analysis grouped co-occurring TCRs with DBSCAN, adding TCRdist sequence similarity when clustering within HLA-allele-positive subsets. Repertoires with fewer than 30,000 or more than 120,000 public chains, plus five repertoires with anomalous nucleotide sharing, were excluded from co-occurrence clustering. As stored in TCRdb, this immuneACCESS dataset retains in-frame rearrangements with V and J assigned. A fraction of the clones does not appear; measured against another copy, unresolved V genes explain less than half of the discrepancy, and the remainder lacks a known reason. That table furnishes V, J and clone size, whereas the DNA furnished D and trimming. This sample gives about 120,000 clones in total; roughly 87% of them show up just once. The ten largest account for roughly 1.5% of the sample.

Summary of the overall study and its limitations: The earlier analysis of 587 of the donors excluded some 15 rarely observed V segments, including chromosome 9 orphons, because counts were too low. A group of highly shared sequence variants was considered likely to be a technical artifact of the sequencing pipeline. For the cohort, immune exposure information was limited to CMV serostatus. An association between a missense DCLRE1C variant and V-gene and J-gene trimming of TCR beta chains was found in a later genetic analysis and replicated in an independent cohort. In both the original and validation cohorts, the classifier was reported to diagnose cytomegalovirus status with high specificity and sensitivity. A further reported finding was that TCR beta sequences accurately predicted the HLA-A and HLA-B alleles for most subjects in the first cohort. A few of the identified cytomegalovirus-associated TCR beta chains were confirmed in vitro to be specific for cytomegalovirus antigens. In a later analysis, the rate of TCR association differed among HLA loci, with DRB1 alleles having the most associated TCRs and HLA-C alleles having the fewest. A later analysis found that most CMV-associated TCR beta chains appeared HLA-restricted, with HLA associations seemingly driven largely by CMV exposure. Linkage disequilibrium might explain the correlated functional status among segregating V segments, but an unknown experimental factor could not be excluded. The authors suggested that the approach could potentially be generalized to other disease states and immunological phenotypes. While some public TCRs were present in many individuals, most TCR sequences turned up only very rarely across donors. According to a later genetic analysis, donors in an Asian-associated ancestry cluster had fewer N-insertions in productive TCRs than the approximately 710-donor mean. Broadly in line with IMGT annotations, most TCR beta V segments showed up in productive rearrangements about 87% or about 30% of the time in an earlier analysis of 587 of the donors. Presence/absence analyses assumed roughly uniform sequencing depth across donors, an assumption that may not hold. At a false discovery rate of 0.05, a later analysis linked 16,951 TCR beta sequences to specific HLA alleles. In a later analysis, HLA-associated TCR beta chains showed more clonal expansion and lower generation probabilities than non-associated chains that were equally common. Because some donors lacked HLA typing at each locus, the association tests relied only on the typed subset. A total of 164 TCR beta chains were listed by the study as associated with cytomegalovirus. Several of the top co-occurrence clusters appeared to be linked to parvovirus B19, influenza, CMV and Epstein-Barr virus, according to a later analysis. When HLA alleles, especially DR and DQ, strongly co-occurred, attributing TCR associations to individual alleles was difficult. The cohort was sequenced for TCR beta chains only, and without alpha or paired-chain data the features that could be detected were limited.

In total, 630 or so healthy bone marrow donors made up the cohort. At the time of sampling, every cohort member was nominally healthy, though immune exposures that went unrecorded were likely present. The donor tested CMV seronegative and was one of the 352 seronegative cohort members. Every donor gave a peripheral blood sample, and the peripheral blood mononuclear cells from that sample were used for TCR beta sequencing. The Qiagen DNeasy Blood Extraction Kit was used to extract genomic DNA from the blood cell samples. Material: PBMCs. The clonotype originates from a woman between 18 and 30 years old in good health and CMV-seronegative.

The DNA sequence reads TGTGCCAGCAGACAAGCGGGGGGCGGGTACGAGCAGTACTTC. It codes for CASRQAGGGYEQYF. The chain employs TRBV7-2 and TRBJ2-5, and 9 bases in between align with TRBD2. The DNA end is more similar to TRBJ2-7, so the J call may be wrong. The CDR3 covers 14 residues, taking in both the cysteine and the phenylalanine. Left in the record is the CDR3 DNA by itself, 42 bases read in frame from the first base. For CDR1 and CDR2, the germline V gene lists SGHTA and FQGNSA.